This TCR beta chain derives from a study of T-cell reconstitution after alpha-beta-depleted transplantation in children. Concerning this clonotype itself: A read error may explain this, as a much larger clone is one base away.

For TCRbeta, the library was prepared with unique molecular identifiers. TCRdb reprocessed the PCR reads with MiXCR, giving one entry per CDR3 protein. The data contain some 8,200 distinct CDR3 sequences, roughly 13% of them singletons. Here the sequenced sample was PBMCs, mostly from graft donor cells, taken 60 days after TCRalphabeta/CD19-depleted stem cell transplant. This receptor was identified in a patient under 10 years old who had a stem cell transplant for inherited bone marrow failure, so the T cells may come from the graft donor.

The CDR3 protein is CASSLWWGWGYTF. The CDR3 DNA is TGTGCCAGCAGTTTATGGTGGGGCTGGGGCTACACCTTC. This sequence joins TRBV28 and TRBJ1-2, with D possibly being TRBD1 (5 bases). The CDR3 is 13 amino acids. V dropped 0 bases and J dropped 8 bases, with 10 bases sitting between them. The germline gives CDR1 MDHEN, CDR2 SYDVKM.